Listed here are 7 T cell receptor beta chains from one sample, sequenced in a study of cytomegalovirus exposure and HLA in healthy donors. Clones were read by immunoSEQ multiplex PCR, and TCRdb kept only the in-frame ones, dropping some. The table lists about 150,000 clones, 85% to 95% of them singletons. The sample was PBMCs. These receptors were collected from a man younger than 35 in good health and CMV-seropositive.

The V call is TRBV2, the J call TRBJ2-2, with 9 bases that match TRBD2. The CDR3 has 14 amino acids. Germline CDR1 and CDR2: SNHLY and FYNNEI. Trimming cost V 9 bases and J 2 bases; bases outside gene matches: 4. The CDR3 loop is CARGTSINTGELFF. CDR3 sequence (DNA): TGTGCCAGGGGGACTAGCATTAACACCGGGGAGCTGTTTTTT. Complete variable domain (other parts from reference TRBV2 and TRBJ2-2): EPEVTQTPSHQVTQMGQEVILRCVPISNHLYFYWYRQILGQKVEFLVSFYNNEISEKSEIFDDQFSVERPDGSNFTLKIRSTKLEDSAMYFCARGTSINTGELFFGEGSRLTVL.

The chain joins TRBV28 to TRBJ1-1; maybe TRBD1 (6 bases). Germline V gives CDR1 MDHEN, CDR2 SYDVKM. V was pared by 6 bases and J by 2 bases, with 13 bases between. The CDR3 extends over 14 amino acids. This CDR3 reads CASRGWTANTEAFF. CDR3 nucleotide sequence: TGTGCCAGCAGAGGATGGACAGCCAACACTGAAGCTTTCTTT.

The chain has TRBV28 and TRBJ2-7, with 9 bases that match TRBD2. The CDR3 sequence is 15 residues long. Germline CDR1 reads MDHEN; CDR2 reads SYDVKM. Unmatched junction bases numbered 7, after V lost 5 bases and J lost 2 bases. CDR3 sequence: CASSPPASGTYEQYF. The CDR3 nucleotides are TGTGCCAGCAGTCCCCCGGCTAGCGGGACCTACGAGCAGTACTTC. Full variable domain (rest looked up from reference TRBV28 and TRBJ2-7): DVKVTQSSRYLVKRTGEKVFLECVQDMDHENMFWYRQDPGLGLRLIYFSYDVKMKEKGDIPEGYSVSREKKERFSLILESASTNQTSMYLCASSPPASGTYEQYFGPGTRLTVT.

The J gene is TRBJ2-7, the V gene TRBV7-8, with TRBD2 matching over 9 bases. V lost 4 bases, J lost 0 bases, and 4 bases stayed unmatched. CDR1 is SGHVS and CDR2 is FQNEAQ in the germline V gene. This CDR3 is 15 amino acids long. The CDR3 protein is CASSSAGGPSYEQYF. CDR3 in DNA: TGTGCCAGCAGCTCTGCGGGAGGGCCCTCCTACGAGCAGTACTTC.

The chain carries TRBV7-2 and TRBJ2-7, with 12 nucleotides matching TRBD2. The CDR3 totals 17 residues. V gave up 1 base and J gave up 2 bases; unmatched junction bases: 6. Looked up from germline, CDR1 is SGHTA and CDR2 is FQGNSA. CDR3 DNA: TGTGCCAGCAGCTTAGGGACTAGCGGGACGGGAACCTACGAGCAGTACTTC. Residues: CASSLGTSGTGTYEQYF.

This clone has only one observation. V usage is TRBV5-1 and J usage is TRBJ2-1; 12 positions match TRBD2. V shed 4 bases, J shed 4 bases, and the junction held 3 bases outside the gene matches. The germline CDR1 and CDR2 sequences are SGHRS and YFSETQ. The CDR3 loop spans 15 amino acids. In nucleotides, the CDR3 is TGCGCCAGCAGCCCCGGACTAGCGGGATACAATGAGCAGTTCTTC. The encoded protein is CASSPGLAGYNEQFF.

J is TRBJ2-1 and V is TRBV11-2; TRBD2 might be the D (6 bases). CDR3 length: 15 amino acids. Germline lookup yields CDR1 SGHAT and CDR2 FQNNGV. Trimming pared 1 base from V and 2 bases from J, leaving 9 bases between. The CDR3 DNA sequence: TGTGCCAGCAGCTTAGGTAGCGGACCCTACAATGAGCAGTTCTTC. This encodes CASSLGSGPYNEQFF.